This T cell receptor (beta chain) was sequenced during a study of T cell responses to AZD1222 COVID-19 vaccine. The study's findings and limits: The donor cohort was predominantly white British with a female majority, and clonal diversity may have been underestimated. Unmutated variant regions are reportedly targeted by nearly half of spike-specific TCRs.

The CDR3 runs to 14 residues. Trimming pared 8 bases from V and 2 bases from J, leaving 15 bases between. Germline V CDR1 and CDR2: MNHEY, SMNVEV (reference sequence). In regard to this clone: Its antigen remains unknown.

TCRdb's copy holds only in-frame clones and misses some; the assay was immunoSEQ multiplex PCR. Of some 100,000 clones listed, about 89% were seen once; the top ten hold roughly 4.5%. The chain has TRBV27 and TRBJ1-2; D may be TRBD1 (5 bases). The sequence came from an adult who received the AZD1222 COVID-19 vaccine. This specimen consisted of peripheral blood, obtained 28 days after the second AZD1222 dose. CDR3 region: CASRPGGINYGYTF. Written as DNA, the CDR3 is TGTGCCAGCCGTCCGGGGGGGATCAACTATGGCTACACCTTC.